This T cell receptor beta chain was recovered during a study of T cells in localized non-small cell lung cancer. As concerns this clone: Its antigen is as yet unknown.

Findings and limits, study-wide: Sequence data derive from only one tumor region, so heterogeneity remains possible.

Trimming at V came to 4 bases and at J to 0 bases, leaving 7 bases not matched to a gene. CDR3 length: 18 residues. Germline V gene lookup returns CDR1 SEHNR and CDR2 FQNEAQ (reference sequence). The table came from immunoSEQ multiplex PCR; TCRdb's copy has only in-frame clones and leaves some out. The table lists over 65,000 clones, around 85% of them singletons. The source was peripheral blood, collected before any cancer treatment. The chain links TRBV7-9 to TRBJ2-1, with 12 nucleotides matching TRBD2. The clonotype was recovered from a female donor at least 60 years old with stage I lung adenocarcinoma. DNA for the CDR3: TGTGCCAGCAGCTCGACTAGCGGGGGCTCCTACTCCTACAATGAGCAGTTCTTC. Translating it yields CASSSTSGGSYSYNEQFF.